This T cell receptor beta chain is from a study of cytomegalovirus exposure and HLA in healthy donors. Whole-study results and caveats: Upon later analysis, HLA-associated TCR beta chains proved more clonally expanded than other, equally common chains. One later analysis reportedly identified an Asian-associated ancestry cluster that showed fewer N-insertions than the approximately 700-donor mean. Later analysis placed DRB1 highest and HLA-C lowest in TCR association rates, which differed by HLA locus.

13 Jbeta primers and 60 Vbeta primers were used for the PCR. Some clones are missing from TCRdb's copy, which holds only in-frame ones; the method was immunoSEQ multiplex PCR. The sample includes under 150,000 clones, around 82% seen only once; the top ten take around 1.2%. With respect to this clone: No antigen is known for it.

Material: PBMCs. This TCR was recovered from a middle-aged man in good health and CMV-seronegative.

This CDR3 is CASSEAGVAEQFF. The CDR3 coding sequence is TGTGCCAGCAGTGAAGCGGGAGTGGCTGAGCAGTTCTTC. The chain combines TRBV6-1 with TRBJ2-1, with a tentative D call TRBD2 (5 bases). Trimming cost V 0 bases and J 9 bases, with 9 bases left between them. Germline V CDR1 and CDR2: MNHNS, SASEGT. This CDR3 is 13 amino acids long.